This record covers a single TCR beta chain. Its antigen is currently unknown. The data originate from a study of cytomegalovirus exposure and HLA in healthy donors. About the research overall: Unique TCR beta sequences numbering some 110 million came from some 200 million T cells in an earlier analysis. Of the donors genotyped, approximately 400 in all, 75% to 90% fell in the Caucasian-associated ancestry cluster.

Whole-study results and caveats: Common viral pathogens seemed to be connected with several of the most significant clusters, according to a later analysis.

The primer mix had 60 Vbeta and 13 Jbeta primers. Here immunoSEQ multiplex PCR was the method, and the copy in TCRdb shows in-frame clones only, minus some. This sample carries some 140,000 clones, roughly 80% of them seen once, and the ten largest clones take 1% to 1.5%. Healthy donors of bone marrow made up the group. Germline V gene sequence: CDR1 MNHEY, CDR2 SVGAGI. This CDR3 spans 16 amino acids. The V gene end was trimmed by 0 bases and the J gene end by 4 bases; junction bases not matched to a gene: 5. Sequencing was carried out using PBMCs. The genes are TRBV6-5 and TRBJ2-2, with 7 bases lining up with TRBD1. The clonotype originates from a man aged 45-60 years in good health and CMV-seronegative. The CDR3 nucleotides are TGTGCCAGCAGTTACTCACAGGGGTTGGGCACCGGGGAGCTGTTTTTT. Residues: CASSYSQGLGTGELFF.